What follows are 18 T cell receptor beta chains derived from one specimen sequenced in a study of tumor and adjacent non-tumor tissue in lung cancer. This sample's RNA came from whole unsorted tissue. TCRbeta libraries were built with three rounds of nested PCR, modified from ARM-PCR. A single record per CDR3 protein comes from TCRdb applying MiXCR to the multiplex PCR reads. The sample holds tens of thousands of distinct CDR3 sequences, about 70% seen once. The specimen was lung tumor tissue. All receptors come from a man aged 55 to 69 with non-small cell lung cancer.

As regards this clonotype: Possible read error: a much larger clone is one base away. This chain connects TRBV28 to TRBJ2-5, with D perhaps matching TRBD1 (6 bases). The CDR3 runs to 17 residues. Germline V gives CDR1 MDHEN, CDR2 SYDVKM. Written as DNA, the CDR3 is TGTGTCAGCAGTCCTCCAGTCCTCCAGGGGCCGAGAGAGACCCAGTACTTC. Encoded protein: CVSSPPVLQGPRETQYF.

Comments on this clonotype: Since a much larger clone is just one base distant, this may be a read error. The chain is built from TRBV28 and TRBJ1-1; D unclear. The germline V gene encodes CDR1 MDHEN and CDR2 SYDVKM. V gave up 5 bases and J gave up 11 bases, with 12 bases separating them. The CDR3 is 11 amino acids. CDR3 amino acids: CASSQSLRAFF. CDR3 sequence (DNA): TGTGCCAGCAGTCAGTCCCTCAGGGCTTTCTTT.

The table lists this clonotype with a count of one. V usage is TRBV6-2 or TRBV6-3 and J usage is TRBJ2-2; maybe TRBD2 (5 bases). The CDR3 has 11 residues. CDR1 and CDR2 from the germline V gene are MNHEY and SVGEGT. Trimming stripped 10 bases from V and 17 bases from J, with 20 bases between. CDR3 nucleotides: TGTGCCAACACTACTTCCGGGGAGCCATTTTTT. Protein: CANTTSGEPFF.

Notes on this clonotype: One junction end does not reproduce the germline sequence, and a read error may be involved. The genes are TRBV12-3 or TRBV12-4 and TRBJ2-7, with D tentatively TRBD1 (5 bases). The CDR3 length is 12 residues. The CDR3 loop reads CASEGVGYEQYF. Written as DNA, the CDR3 is TGCGCCAGCGAAGGGGTGGGCTACGAGCAGTACTTC.

Turning to this clonotype: At one end, the junction sequence differs from germline, possibly due to a read error. The genes are TRBV11-2 and TRBJ2-1; a possible D gene is TRBD2 (6 bases). Germline loops: CDR1 SGHAT, CDR2 FQNNGV. This CDR3 spans 18 amino acids. The CDR3 spells CAGSLRLGVASSYNEQFF. CDR3 in DNA: TGTGCCGGCAGCCTCAGACTAGGAGTTGCCAGCTCCTACAACGAGCAGTTCTTC.

This clonotype was seen only once. The chain links TRBV4-1 to TRBJ1-1; 8 nucleotides align to TRBD1. The CDR3 spans 12 residues. CDR1 MGHRA and CDR2 YSYEKL come from the germline V gene. V lost 9 bases to trimming and J lost 11 bases; unmatched junction nucleotides: 11. The CDR3 DNA reads TGCGCCAGTAACTCCGGGACAGGTGATGCTTTCTTT. Translated: CASNSGTGDAFF.

This clonotype has just one count. This may be a read error, as it is one base from a much larger clone. CDR3 bases: TGTGGCAGCAGCTTGGACGGCCTTGGGGATGAGCAGTTCTTC. This translates into CGSSLDGLGDEQFF. The rearrangement joins TRBV5-6 to TRBJ2-1; D unresolved. CDR1 SGHDT and CDR2 YYEEEE come from the germline V gene. CDR3 size: 14 residues.

This clonotype was seen just once. This chain connects TRBV10-2 to TRBJ2-3, with unresolved D. The V end lost 2 bases, the J end lost 4 bases, and 10 bases lay between the germline ends. Germline V gene sequence: CDR1 WSHSY, CDR2 SAAADI. The CDR3 has 14 amino acids. The CDR3 here is CASSEGYSADTQYF. CDR3 nucleotide sequence: TGCGCCAGCAGTGAGGGGTACAGCGCAGATACGCAGTATTTT.

This clonotype was observed a few times. The rearrangement links TRBV5-1 to TRBJ2-1, with 8 bases fitting TRBD2. CDR1 is SGHRS and CDR2 is YFSETQ in the germline V gene. This CDR3 region has 16 residues. J was trimmed by 8 bases and V by 1 base; bases with no gene match: 11. Here the CDR3 reads CASSLSVAGTGDEQFF. Here the CDR3 DNA reads TGCGCCAGCAGCTTGAGTGTAGCGGGAACAGGCGATGAGCAGTTCTTC.

On this clonotype itself: A junction end diverges from the germline sequence, so it may reflect a read error. V usage is TRBV11-2 and J usage is TRBJ1-2, with TRBD1 as a possible D gene (5 bases). CDR1 is SGHAT and CDR2 is FQNNGV in the germline V gene. There are 15 residues in the CDR3. The CDR3 loop reads CASGLRGPNNYGCTF. The CDR3 region has the DNA TGTGCCAGCGGCCTAAGGGGCCCGAATAACTACGGCTGCACCTTC.

This clonotype was recorded a few times. With a much larger clone just one base away, this may be a read error. The chain links TRBV5-6 to TRBJ2-3, with a weak D call TRBD2 (5 bases). Germline-derived CDR1 and CDR2 are SGHDT and YYEEEE. V lost 0 bases and J 7 bases, leaving 12 bases between the germline ends. The CDR3 sequence is 14 residues long. For the CDR3, the DNA is TGTGCCAGCAGCTTGGGAGGGTTGCGAAATACGCAGTATTTT. It is translated as CASSLGGLRNTQYF. The variable domain in full, with the rest retrieved from reference TRBV5-6 and TRBJ2-3, is DAGVTQSPTHLIKTRGQQVTLRCSPKSGHDTVSWYQQALGQGPQFIFQYYEEEERQRGNFPDRFSGHQFPNYSSELNVNALLLGDSALYLCASSLGGLRNTQYFGPGTRLTVL.

As regards this clonotype: No DNA is shown, since the ends of the CDR3 on it are uncertain; the CDR3 is the one TCRdb lists. The CDR3: CSVGEGTDTHYF. The chain is built from TRBV29-1 and TRBJ2-3; the D call TRBD2 from the table was never checked on the DNA. The CDR3 is 12 residues long, counting both termini. CDR1 and CDR2 from the germline V gene are SQVTM and ANQGSEA.

Concerning this clonotype itself: The junction does not match germline at one end; this may be a read error. The chain combines TRBV6-2 or TRBV6-3 with TRBJ1-2; D is uncertain. This CDR3 comprises 14 residues. The germline V gene encodes CDR1 MNHEY and CDR2 SVGEGT. The CDR3 DNA reads TGTGCCAGCAGTTCGATAGGGCGAGGTCGTGGCTGCACCTTC. Translating gives CASSSIGRGRGCTF.

The chain has TRBV6-6 and TRBJ2-7, with a possible D match to TRBD1 (7 bases). Germline V lookup: CDR1 MNHNY, CDR2 SVGAGI (reference sequence). The CDR3 has 15 amino acids. The CDR3 sequence is CAISSAGDSGCEQYF. The CDR3 nucleotides read TGTGCAATCAGTTCCGCCGGGGACAGCGGGTGCGAGCAGTACTTC.

About this clonotype: As the CDR3 is not closed by the conserved phenylalanine or tryptophan, this likely results from a read error. J is TRBJ1-1 and V is TRBV12-5, with D possibly being TRBD1 (6 bases). Trimming removed 6 bases from V and 5 bases from J, with 10 bases in between. Germline V lookup: CDR1 LGHNT, CDR2 FRNRAP. This CDR3 has 12 amino acids. CDR3: CASGRTETEAFL. The CDR3 region has the DNA TGTGCTAGTGGGAGGACAGAAACTGAAGCTTTCCTA.

With respect to this clonotype: A much larger clone lies one base from this, so it may be a read error. The chain is built from TRBV13 and TRBJ1-2; D is unresolved. The CDR3 is made up of 20 amino acids. The V gene's germline CDR1 is PRHDT and CDR2 FYEKMQ (reference sequence). The CDR3 protein is CASSSGPFRAAVAPHYGHTF. CDR3 coding DNA: TGTGCCAGCAGCTCCGGGCCTTTTAGGGCAGCCGTTGCCCCCCACTATGGCCACACCTTC.

This clonotype came up a few times. This chain uses TRBV20-1 with TRBJ2-1; 13 nucleotides line up with TRBD2. With V trimmed by 3 bases and J by 7 bases, 6 bases remained unmatched. The CDR3 has 15 amino acids. In germline, CDR1 is DFQATT, CDR2 SNEGSKA (reference sequence). DNA for the CDR3: TGCAGTGCTAGCCCTACTAGCGGGAGGGGTAATGAGCAGTTCTTC. This sequence encodes CSASPTSGRGNEQFF.

As for this clonotype: In this CDR3 the conserved last residue, phenylalanine or tryptophan, is missing, so a read error is likely. The limits of the CDR3 on the DNA are not certain, so only TCRdb's listed CDR3 is given. The chain employs TRBV11-3 and TRBJ2-7; the table's D call TRBD2 went unverified against the DNA. Germline assignment: CDR1 SGHNT and CDR2 YENEEA. Counting both end residues, the CDR3 totals 13 amino acids. CDR3: CVSSGGRLGEQCL.